The 29 T cell receptor beta chains listed next were all sequenced from one sample in a study of shared clonotypes between healthy human individuals. The data were produced by immunoSEQ multiplex PCR, yet TCRdb's version contains in-frame clones alone and is incomplete. Of about 2.3 million clones listed, under 95% are singletons. Specimen: naive CD4+ T cells from PBMCs. Subset reported: CD45RA+ positively selected. The receptor source for this set is a man aged 18 to 30 in good health. Some clones in this sample may be carry-over from other donors' samples.

V usage is TRBV5-6 and J usage is TRBJ2-6; tentatively, D is TRBD1 (6 bases). Per germline, CDR1 SGHDT and CDR2 YYEEEE. The CDR3 runs to 19 residues. The V end lost 4 bases, the J end lost 0 bases, and 20 bases lay between the germline ends. The CDR3 here is CASSRKSGQFYSGANVLTF. The CDR3 coding sequence is TGTGCCAGCAGCCGCAAATCTGGACAGTTTTACTCTGGGGCCAACGTCCTGACTTTC.

Comment on this clone: This sample also contains other DNA sequences that code for the same CDR3. This chain uses TRBV5-1 with TRBJ2-6; D is unclear. Trimming cost V 0 bases and J 0 bases, with 7 bases left between them. Germline V gene lookup returns CDR1 SGHRS and CDR2 YFSETQ. The CDR3 is 16 residues long. The CDR3 DNA reads TGCGCCAGCAGCTTGGGTCCTTTCTCTGGGGCCAACGTCCTGACTTTC. Translating gives CASSLGPFSGANVLTF.

The chain recombines TRBV11-2 with TRBJ2-2; D gene ambiguous. Looked up from germline, CDR1 is SGHAT and CDR2 is FQNNGV. This CDR3 spans 12 amino acids. V lost 5 bases, J lost 6 bases, and 7 bases lay in between. CDR3 in amino acids: CASSRGPGELFF. The CDR3 DNA reads TGTGCCAGCAGCCGCGGCCCCGGGGAGCTGTTTTTT.

In its sample, this clone was seen once. This rearrangement joins TRBV7-2 to TRBJ2-4, with TRBD2 matching over 11 bases. With 6 bases clipped from V and 0 bases from J, the junction kept 13 bases outside the gene matches. This CDR3 has 19 amino acids. Germline-derived CDR1 and CDR2 are SGHTA and FQGNSA. The CDR3 DNA reads TGTGCCAGCAGTTCCCCTTCTAGCGGGAGGTTAGGAGCCAAAAACATTCAGTACTTC. It encodes CASSSPSSGRLGAKNIQYF.

As DNA, the CDR3 is TGTGCCTGGAGTAAAGGACAATCACGGGACGAAAAACTGTTTTTT. Translating it yields CAWSKGQSRDEKLFF. V and J are TRBV30 and TRBJ1-4; tentative D call: TRBD1 (5 bases). Trimming took off 2 bases at V and 8 bases at J, with 18 bases between the two ends. This CDR3 is 15 amino acids long. CDR1 is GTSNPN and CDR2 is SVGIG in the germline V gene (reference sequence).

The chain couples TRBV9 to TRBJ2-5, with unresolved D. This CDR3 contains 12 residues. Trimming removed 2 bases from V and 3 bases from J, with 5 bases in between. Germline CDR1 is SGDLS and CDR2 is YYNGEE. CDR3 DNA: TGTGCCAGCAGCGTTAATGAAGAGACCCAGTACTTC. As protein: CASSVNEETQYF.

This chain links TRBV7-3 with TRBJ1-1, with 7 positions matching TRBD1. Germline CDR1 is SGHTA and CDR2 is FQGTGA. V trimming: 5 bases; J trimming: 6 bases; junction bases outside the gene matches: 6. The CDR3 sequence is 13 residues long. The CDR3 bases are TGTGCCAGCAGCCCCACGACAGGGCCTGAAGCTTTCTTT. This gives the protein CASSPTTGPEAFF. Supplemented by reference TRBV7-3 and TRBJ1-1, the full variable domain reads GAGVSQTPSNKVTEKGKYVELRCDPISGHTALYWYRQSLGQGPEFLIYFQGTGAADDSGLPNDRFFAVRPEGSVSTLKIQRTERGDSAVYLCASSPTTGPEAFFGQGTRLTVV.

The CDR3 region is CASSGRTGARAGYTF. CDR3 bases: TGTGCCAGCAGTGGGAGGACAGGGGCGCGGGCTGGCTACACCTTC. The chain recombines TRBV6-4 with TRBJ1-2, with 9 bases that match TRBD1. With V trimmed by 4 bases and J by 7 bases, 10 bases remained unmatched. Germline V gives CDR1 MRHNA, CDR2 SNTAGT. CDR3 length: 15 amino acids.

V and J are TRBV9 and TRBJ2-1; 7 bases are a match to TRBD1. The V segment lost 4 bases and the J segment 4 bases; nucleotides outside the gene matches: 8. Germline V gene sequence: CDR1 SGDLS, CDR2 YYNGEE. The CDR3 has 15 amino acids. CDR3 nucleotides: TGTGCCAGCAGCACGAACCGACAGGGATACAATGAGCAGTTCTTC. The encoded protein is CASSTNRQGYNEQFF.

The sample holds one count of this clone. The V and J genes are TRBV19 and TRBJ2-2; TRBD2 might be the D (5 bases). Trimming left V 3 bases short and J 7 bases short, with 6 bases between. This CDR3 is 12 amino acids long. The germline gives CDR1 LNHDA, CDR2 SQIVND (reference sequence). In DNA form, the CDR3 reads TGTGCCAGTAGTATTCGGGACGGGGAGCTGTTTTTT. It specifies CASSIRDGELFF.

V gene TRBV30 combines with J gene TRBJ2-7; the match to TRBD2 covers 13 bases. In germline, CDR1 is GTSNPN, CDR2 SVGIG (reference sequence). CDR3 length: 15 amino acids. After removal of 1 base from V and 3 bases from J, the junction contained 3 bases not matched to a gene. The CDR3, as DNA: TGTGCCTGGAGTGGGACTAGCGGGAGTCTCTACGAGCAGTACTTC. Translating it yields CAWSGTSGSLYEQYF. Combining the CDR3 with reference TRBV30 and TRBJ2-7 gives the whole variable domain SQTIHQWPATLVQPVGSPLSLECTVEGTSNPNLYWYRQAAGRGLQLLFYSVGIGQISSEVPQNLSASRPQDRQFILSSKKLLLSDSGFYLCAWSGTSGSLYEQYFGPGTRLTVT.

Notes on this clone: Other DNA sequences of this sample code for an identical CDR3. This rearrangement joins TRBV11-3 to TRBJ2-3; no clear D gene. The V end was cut by 0 bases, the J end by 0 bases, with 7 bases between. Germline CDR1 and CDR2: SGHNT and YENEEA. The length of the CDR3 is 15 residues. CDR3 sequence reads: CASSLDGQSTDTQYF. The CDR3 DNA reads as TGTGCCAGCAGCTTAGATGGGCAGAGCACAGATACGCAGTATTTT. Variable domain in full (rest from reference TRBV11-3 and TRBJ2-3): EAGVVQSPRYKIIEKKQPVAFWCNPISGHNTLYWYLQNLGQGPELLIRYENEEAVDDSQLPKDRFSAERLKGVDSTLKIQPAELGDSAVYLCASSLDGQSTDTQYFGPGTRLTVL.

Turning to this clone: Other DNA sequences in this specimen translate into the identical CDR3. This sequence joins TRBV5-1 and TRBJ2-1; D may match TRBD1 or TRBD2 (5 bases each). The V gene lost 1 base and the J gene lost 4 bases, with 12 bases spanning the gap. CDR3 length: 15 residues. CDR1 and CDR2 from the germline V gene are SGHRS and YFSETQ. This chain's CDR3 is CASSLLGESYNEQFF. The CDR3 DNA reads TGCGCCAGCAGCTTGCTGGGGGAGTCTTACAATGAGCAGTTCTTC.

The J gene is TRBJ2-1, the V gene TRBV29-1; D is possibly TRBD2 (5 bases). The CDR3 is 13 amino acids. V shed 2 bases and J shed 6 bases, with 11 bases lying between them. Per germline, CDR1 SQVTM and CDR2 ANQGSEA. The CDR3 DNA is TGCAGCGTTGAAAGGGCTAGCCGCAATGAGCAGTTCTTC. Translation: CSVERASRNEQFF.

Here the CDR3 reads CASSVQAGVSYNEQFF. CDR3 DNA sequence: TGTGCCAGCAGCGTACAAGCGGGCGTATCCTACAATGAGCAGTTCTTC. This chain uses TRBV6-6 with TRBJ2-1; perhaps TRBD2 as D (6 bases). The CDR3 contains 16 residues. Between the trimmed V and J ends, which lost 6 bases and 1 base, there was a span of 16 bases. Germline V gene sequence: CDR1 MNHNY, CDR2 SVGAGI (reference sequence).

The CDR3 reads CASSLALALRTDTQYF. In DNA form, the CDR3 reads TGTGCCAGCAGCTTGGCTCTAGCGCTTCGCACAGATACGCAGTATTTT. The chain has TRBV5-6 and TRBJ2-3; TRBD2 is a possible D gene (6 bases). Germline V CDR1 and CDR2: SGHDT, YYEEEE. Trimming left V 0 bases short and J 1 base short, with 12 bases between. The CDR3 totals 16 residues.

The chain links TRBV18 to TRBJ2-7; no clear D. CDR3 length: 14 amino acids. Trimming pared 2 bases from V and 1 base from J, leaving 9 bases between. Germline V CDR1 and CDR2: KGHSH, LQKENI. Here the CDR3 reads CASSPAISSYEQYF. The CDR3 coding sequence is TGTGCCAGCTCACCAGCAATCAGTTCCTACGAGCAGTACTTC.

This chain joins TRBV5-4 and TRBJ2-7; D may be TRBD1 (6 bases). The CDR3 extends over 12 amino acids. Germline assignment: CDR1 SGHNT and CDR2 YYREEE (reference sequence). V lost 4 bases and J lost 6, with 11 bases in between. The CDR3: CASSPRGSEQYF. The DNA for the CDR3 is TGTGCCAGCAGCCCCAGGGGAAGCGAGCAGTACTTC. Variable domain in full (rest from reference TRBV5-4 and TRBJ2-7): ETGVTQSPTHLIKTRGQQVTLRCSSQSGHNTVSWYQQALGQGPQFIFQYYREEENGRGNFPPRFSGLQFPNYSSELNVNALELDDSALYLCASSPRGSEQYFGPGTRLTVT.

The chain joins TRBV28 to TRBJ2-7, with D maybe TRBD2 (6 bases). The length of the CDR3 is 14 residues. Trimming took off 7 bases at V and 6 bases at J, with 19 bases between the two ends. Germline CDR1 and CDR2: MDHEN and SYDVKM. CDR3 region: CASNLNQRAAEQYF. CDR3 DNA: TGTGCCAGCAATCTTAACCAGCGGGCCGCCGAGCAGTACTTC.

This clone was counted once. The V and J genes are TRBV6-4 and TRBJ1-1; D is ambiguous. Germline V lookup: CDR1 MRHNA, CDR2 SNTAGT. There are 14 residues in the CDR3. Trimming left V 5 bases short and J 5 bases short, with 15 bases between. The DNA of the CDR3 is TGTGCCAGCAGTCGTCGGGAAGGGTCAACTGAAGCTTTCTTT. Translated, it gives CASSRREGSTEAFF.

The CDR3 spells CASSARNGYGYTF. The CDR3 DNA reads TGTGCCAGCAGTGCCCGGAACGGTTATGGCTACACCTTC. The rearrangement links TRBV28 to TRBJ1-2; D remains ambiguous. CDR1 MDHEN and CDR2 SYDVKM come from the germline V gene. V was trimmed by 5 bases and J by 5 bases, leaving 12 bases between them. There are 13 residues in the CDR3.

On this clone: Other DNA sequences of this sample code for an identical CDR3. The chain recombines TRBV5-1 with TRBJ2-3; unclear D gene. Germline V gives CDR1 SGHRS, CDR2 YFSETQ. The V and J ends lost 0 bases and 1 base respectively, with 6 bases between them. CDR3 length equals 14 residues. In DNA, the CDR3 is TGCGCCAGCAGCTTGGGTGGAGGCACAGATACGCAGTATTTT. It specifies CASSLGGGTDTQYF.

The chain combines TRBV9 with TRBJ1-2, with D unresolved. Trimming shortened V by 3 bases and J by 2 bases, and 2 bases separated the two germline ends. The CDR3 is made up of 11 amino acids. The V gene's germline CDR1 is SGDLS and CDR2 YYNGEE. The CDR3 nucleotides read TGTGCCAGCAGCGGAAACTATGGCTACACCTTC. Protein product: CASSGNYGYTF.

This chain uses TRBV2 with TRBJ2-7; possible D gene TRBD1, 6 bases. Germline values: CDR1 SNHLY, CDR2 FYNNEI. The CDR3 totals 13 residues. Trimming left V 7 bases short and J 0 bases short, with 10 bases between. Written as DNA, the CDR3 is TGTGCCAGCACCACGGGACACTCCTACGAGCAGTACTTC. Residues: CASTTGHSYEQYF.

The chain joins TRBV5-1 to TRBJ2-5; D might be TRBD1 (6 bases). The V and J ends lost 4 bases and 5 bases respectively, with 18 bases between them. The CDR3 has 15 amino acids. Germline V gene lookup returns CDR1 SGHRS and CDR2 YFSETQ. The CDR3: CASSLTSGEWETQYF. In DNA form, the CDR3 reads TGCGCCAGCAGCCTGACCTCAGGGGAGTGGGAGACCCAGTACTTC.

The genes are TRBV4-1 and TRBJ2-3; TRBD2 aligns across 11 bases. V was clipped by 3 bases and J by 2 bases; unmatched bases: 4. The CDR3 extends over 16 amino acids. The germline CDR1 and CDR2 sequences are MGHRA and YSYEKL. The CDR3 sequence is CASSHGTSGITDTQYF. In DNA form, the CDR3 reads TGCGCCAGCAGCCACGGGACTAGCGGAATCACAGATACGCAGTATTTT.

The chain is built from TRBV7-9 and TRBJ1-1; unclear D gene. Germline CDR1 SEHNR, CDR2 FQNEAQ (reference sequence). This CDR3 has 15 residues. With 3 bases removed from V and 0 bases from J, the gap between germline ends came to 11 bases. The CDR3 nucleotides read TGTGCCAGCAGCTTGGATCGACTCATGAACACTGAAGCTTTCTTT. It specifies CASSLDRLMNTEAFF.

The gene calls are TRBV10-3 and TRBJ1-1; TRBD1 aligns across 10 bases. V lost 2 bases and J lost 5; bases outside the gene matches: 2. In germline, CDR1 is ENHRY, CDR2 SYGVKD. The length of the CDR3 is 14 residues. The CDR3 loop is CAISERDRGTEAFF. CDR3 sequence (DNA): TGTGCCATCAGTGAGCGGGACAGGGGAACTGAAGCTTTCTTT.

The chain combines TRBV4-3 with TRBJ1-1; D uncertain. Germline loops: CDR1 LGHNA, CDR2 YSLEER. This CDR3 region has 15 residues. Trimming took off 0 bases at V and 11 bases at J, with 19 bases between the two ends. CDR3 loop: CASSQDRWLHPGAFF. CDR3 DNA: TGCGCCAGCAGCCAAGATCGATGGCTCCATCCTGGGGCTTTCTTT.